This T cell receptor (beta chain) is from a study of blood T cell repertoires in COVID-19. Study-wide context: In each case, the material was cDNA or gDNA derived from T cells, B-cell-depleted T cells, or PBMCs.

Original processing methods: Researchers report that nucleated cell counts were estimated from reference gene primer amplification. Clones were sequenced by immunoSEQ multiplex PCR, and TCRdb holds only the in-frame ones, with some missing. Clone size and V and J calls were adopted from that table, with D and trimming inferred from the DNA. The data contain fewer than 350,000 clones, about 93% of them singletons. The table lists this clone with a few counts. Trimming removed 4 bases at V and 1 base at J, with 7 bases between. Looked up from germline, CDR1 is MNHEY and CDR2 is SVGAGI. CDR3 length: 13 amino acids.

The chain carries TRBV6-5 and TRBJ1-1; the D is unclear. The TCR sequence derives from a young woman with COVID-19, enrolled during active disease. Sequences were obtained from peripheral blood. The CDR3 protein is CASSLGPNTEAFF. DNA for the CDR3: TGTGCCAGCAGTTTGGGCCCGAACACTGAAGCTTTCTTT.